This T cell receptor beta chain was sequenced in a study of metastatic and nonmetastatic thyroid tumors. At the level of the study: Peripheral blood and tumor or nodule samples from malignant and benign thyroid patients were compared.

Authors' data handling: Clinicopathological groups supplied CDR3 differences that were used to build a distant-metastasis classifier for papillary thyroid cancer. TCRdb ran MiXCR on the PCR reads. In this record, the V and J calls reflect TCRdb's handling and not the investigators' own analysis. This sample has some 30,000 clones, with 7% to 9% found just once. A word on this clone: This may stem from a read error, because a much larger clone lies one nucleotide away. This is likely a read error, given that the CDR3 carries no conserved phenylalanine or tryptophan at its end.

There were no patients who had received any treatment before thyroid surgery. Germline V gives CDR1 SGHRS, CDR2 YFSETQ. This CDR3 spans 14 amino acids. Trimming took 4 bases from V and 3 from J; bases not matched to a gene: 6. The receptor was isolated from a female donor with papillary thyroid cancer or a benign thyroid nodule (not recorded which). Some clones in this sample may be carry-over from other donors' samples. Sample: blood. The rearrangement links TRBV5-1 to TRBJ2-7, with 8 bases identical to TRBD1. The CDR3 sequence is CASSRGQAYYEQYL. The CDR3 bases are TGCGCCAGCAGCCGGGGACAGGCGTACTACGAGCAGTACCTC.